Detailed here is one TCR beta chain. Each CDR3 protein is one row after TCRdb ran MiXCR on the 5' RACE reads. Here the sample spans approximately 580,000 distinct CDR3 sequences, about a sixth being singletons. The sample comes from a study of T cells after yellow fever vaccination. The ends lost 2 bases at V and 5 bases at J; junction bases unmatched: 15. The CDR3 runs to 19 residues. CDR1 is MGHRA and CDR2 is YSYEKL in the germline V gene. This receptor was obtained from a man aged 18 to 30 who received the YFV17D yellow fever vaccine. The source material was PBMCs, sampled 5 to 6 days after the first yellow fever vaccination. This chain joins TRBV4-1 and TRBJ2-2; 9 nucleotides agree with TRBD2. The CDR3 loop is CASSQSRGLAGPGTGELFF. The DNA for the CDR3 is TGCGCCAGCAGCCAATCCCGCGGGCTAGCGGGGCCGGGGACCGGGGAGCTGTTTTTT.